This TCR beta chain was sequenced for a study of identical twins. Trimming cost V 7 bases and J 8 bases, with 22 bases left between them. The CDR3 covers 15 residues. Germline CDR1 is SGHRS and CDR2 is YFSETQ. Each CDR3 protein gets one entry after TCRdb re-called the 5' RACE reads with MiXCR. Here the sample spans about 690,000 distinct CDR3 sequences, roughly 6% being singletons. This clonotype has a count of ten or more. Specimen: naive T cells sorted from blood. The source of this sequence is a young man in good health. The V and J genes are TRBV5-1 and TRBJ2-4; D is tentatively TRBD1 or TRBD2 (6 bases each). The DNA for the CDR3 is TGCGCCAGCGGTGGAGTTGAGGGGGGCTTGGACATTCAGTACTTC. Its translation is CASGGVEGGLDIQYF.